This T cell receptor (beta chain) was documented in a study of T cell responses to AZD1222 COVID-19 vaccine. Trimming shortened V by 4 bases and J by 6 bases, and 13 bases separated the two germline ends. The CDR3 sequence is 14 residues long. Germline assignment: CDR1 SGHNT and CDR2 YYREEE (reference sequence). Libraries were prepared by immunoSEQ multiplex PCR; TCRdb keeps only in-frame clonotypes and omits some of them. The profile shows around 140,000 clones, roughly nine tenths of them singletons. The sequenced sample was peripheral blood, obtained on day 0 of AZD1222 vaccination. The TCR comes from an adult in good health. This chain connects TRBV5-4 to TRBJ1-4; tentatively, D is TRBD1 (6 bases). CDR3 sequence: CASSARGGDEKLFF. The CDR3 region has the DNA TGTGCCAGCAGCGCCAGGGGAGGAGATGAAAAACTGTTTTTT.